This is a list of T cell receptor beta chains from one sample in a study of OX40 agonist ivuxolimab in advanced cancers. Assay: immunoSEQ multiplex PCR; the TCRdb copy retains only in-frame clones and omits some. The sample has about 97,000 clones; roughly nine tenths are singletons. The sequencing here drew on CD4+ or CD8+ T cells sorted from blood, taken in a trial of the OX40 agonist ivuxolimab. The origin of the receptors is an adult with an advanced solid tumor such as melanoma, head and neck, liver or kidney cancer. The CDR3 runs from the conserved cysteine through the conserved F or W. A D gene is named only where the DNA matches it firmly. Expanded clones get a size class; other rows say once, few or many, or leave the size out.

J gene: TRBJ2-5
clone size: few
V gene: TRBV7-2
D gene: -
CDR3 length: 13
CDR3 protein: CASSFFEEETQYF
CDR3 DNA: TGTGCCAGCAGCTTTTTCGAGGAAGAGACCCAGTACTTC

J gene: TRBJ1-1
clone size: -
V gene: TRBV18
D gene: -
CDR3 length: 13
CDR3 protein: CASSPGLNTEAFF
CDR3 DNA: TGTGCCAGCTCACCAGGGTTGAACACTGAAGCTTTCTTT

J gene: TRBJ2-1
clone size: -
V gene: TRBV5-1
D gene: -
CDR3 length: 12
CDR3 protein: CASSLVGGEQFF
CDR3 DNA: TGCGCCAGCAGCTTGGTAGGAGGTGAGCAGTTCTTC

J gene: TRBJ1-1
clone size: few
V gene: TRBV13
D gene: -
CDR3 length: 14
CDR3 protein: CASSSDSRNTEAFF
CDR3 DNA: TGTGCCAGCAGCTCGGACAGCCGGAACACTGAAGCTTTCTTT

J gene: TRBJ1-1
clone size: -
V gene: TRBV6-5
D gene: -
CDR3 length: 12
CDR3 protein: CASSNRAGEAFF
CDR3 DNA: TGTGCCAGCAGTAACAGGGCGGGTGAAGCTTTCTTT

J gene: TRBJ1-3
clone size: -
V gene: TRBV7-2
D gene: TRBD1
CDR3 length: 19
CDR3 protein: CASSLKDRVGLRSGNTIYF
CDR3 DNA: TGTGCCAGCAGCTTGAAGGACAGGGTCGGTCTCCGCTCTGGAAACACCATATATTTT

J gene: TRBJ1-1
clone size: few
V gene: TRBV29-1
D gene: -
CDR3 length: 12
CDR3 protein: CSVAVMNTEAFF
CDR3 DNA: TGCAGCGTTGCCGTAATGAACACTGAAGCTTTCTTT

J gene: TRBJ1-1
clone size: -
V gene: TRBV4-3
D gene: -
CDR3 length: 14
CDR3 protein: CASSQVPGLTEAFF
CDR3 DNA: TGCGCCAGCAGCCAAGTTCCGGGTTTGACTGAAGCTTTCTTT

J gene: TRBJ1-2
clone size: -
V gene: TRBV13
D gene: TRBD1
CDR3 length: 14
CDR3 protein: CASSTRTGDYGYTF
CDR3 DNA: TGTGCCAGCAGCACCCGGACAGGGGACTATGGCTACACCTTC

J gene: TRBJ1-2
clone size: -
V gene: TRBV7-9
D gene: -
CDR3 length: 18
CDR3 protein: CASSPSSHGRIANYGYTF
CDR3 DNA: TGTGCCAGCAGCCCATCGTCACATGGACGGATAGCTAACTATGGCTACACCTTC

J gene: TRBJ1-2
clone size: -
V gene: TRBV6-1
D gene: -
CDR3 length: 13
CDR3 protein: CASSPGHNYGYTF
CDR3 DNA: TGTGCCAGCAGCCCGGGACACAACTATGGCTACACCTTC

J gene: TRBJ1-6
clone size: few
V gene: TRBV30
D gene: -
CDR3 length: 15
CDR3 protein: CAWRRGSFSNSPLHF
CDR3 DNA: TGTGCCTGGAGAAGGGGTTCGTTTAGCAATTCACCCCTCCACTTT

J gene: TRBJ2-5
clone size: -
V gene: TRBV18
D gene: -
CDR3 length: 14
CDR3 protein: CASSPPGGLETQYF
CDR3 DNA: TGTGCCAGCTCACCACCGGGGGGGCTAGAGACCCAGTACTTC

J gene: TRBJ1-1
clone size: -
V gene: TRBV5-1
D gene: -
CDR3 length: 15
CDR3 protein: CASSLELGAGTEAFF
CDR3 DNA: TGCGCCAGCAGCTTGGAGCTGGGGGCAGGTACTGAAGCTTTCTTT

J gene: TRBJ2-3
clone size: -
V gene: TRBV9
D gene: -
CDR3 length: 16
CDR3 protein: CASSRLQGGGTDTQYF
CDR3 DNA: TGTGCCAGCAGTCGCCTTCAGGGCGGCGGCACAGATACGCAGTATTTT

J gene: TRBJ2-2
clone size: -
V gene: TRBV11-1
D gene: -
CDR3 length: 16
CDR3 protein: CASSSPVAGNTGELFF
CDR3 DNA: TGTGCCAGCAGCTCCCCGGTGGCAGGGAACACCGGGGAGCTGTTTTTT

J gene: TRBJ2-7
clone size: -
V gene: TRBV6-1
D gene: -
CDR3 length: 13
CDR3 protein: CASRGSDGFGPYF
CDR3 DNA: TGTGCCAGCAGAGGCTCGGACGGGTTTGGGCCGTACTTC

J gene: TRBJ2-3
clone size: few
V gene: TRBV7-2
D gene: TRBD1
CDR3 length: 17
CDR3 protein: CASSNSFAGGATDTQYF
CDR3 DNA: TGTGCCAGCAGCAATTCTTTCGCAGGGGGCGCGACAGATACGCAGTATTTT

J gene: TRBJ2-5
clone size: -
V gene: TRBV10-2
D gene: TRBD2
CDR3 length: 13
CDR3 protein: CASKAGGFETQYF
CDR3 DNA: TGCGCCAGCAAAGCGGGGGGGTTCGAGACCCAGTACTTC

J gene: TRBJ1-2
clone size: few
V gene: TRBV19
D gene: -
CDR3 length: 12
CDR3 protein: CASSTAIHGYTF
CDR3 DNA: TGTGCCAGTAGTACAGCCATTCACGGCTACACCTTC

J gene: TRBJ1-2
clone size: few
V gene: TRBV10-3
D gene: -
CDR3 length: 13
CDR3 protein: CAISVNRNYGYTF
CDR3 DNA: TGTGCCATCAGTGTTAACAGGAACTATGGCTACACCTTC

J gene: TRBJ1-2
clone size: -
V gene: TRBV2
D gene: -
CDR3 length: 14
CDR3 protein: CASSGGLRAYGYTF
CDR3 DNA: TGTGCCAGCAGTGGGGGTTTGCGGGCCTATGGCTACACCTTC

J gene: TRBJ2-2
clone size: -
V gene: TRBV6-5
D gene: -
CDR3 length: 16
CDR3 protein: CASSYSRPPYTGELFF
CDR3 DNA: TGTGCCAGCAGTTACTCCCGACCGCCATACACCGGGGAGCTGTTTTTT

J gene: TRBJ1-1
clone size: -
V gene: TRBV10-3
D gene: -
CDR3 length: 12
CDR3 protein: CATSARNTEAFF
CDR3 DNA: TGTGCCACCTCCGCCAGGAACACTGAAGCTTTCTTT

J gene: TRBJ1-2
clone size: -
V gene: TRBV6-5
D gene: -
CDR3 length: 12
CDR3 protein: CASSYGGLGYTF
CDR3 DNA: TGTGCCAGCAGTTACGGGGGGCTCGGCTACACCTTC

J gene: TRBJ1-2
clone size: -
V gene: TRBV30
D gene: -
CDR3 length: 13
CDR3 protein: CAWSNGGLYGYTF
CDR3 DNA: TGTGCCTGGAGTAATGGGGGATTGTATGGCTACACCTTC

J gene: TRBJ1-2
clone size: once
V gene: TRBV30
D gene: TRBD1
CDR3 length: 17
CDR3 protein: CAWSPQLPRGIHYGYTF
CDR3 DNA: TGTGCCTGGAGTCCACAGTTGCCCAGGGGGATCCACTATGGCTACACCTTC

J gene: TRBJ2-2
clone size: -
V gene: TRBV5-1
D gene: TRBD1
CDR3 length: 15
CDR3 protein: CASSPTGGDTGELFF
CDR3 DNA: TGCGCCAGCAGCCCAACAGGGGGCGATACCGGGGAGCTGTTTTTT

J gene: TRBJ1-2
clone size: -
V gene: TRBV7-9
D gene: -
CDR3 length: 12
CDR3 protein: CASSNHRDGYTF
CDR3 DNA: TGTGCCAGCAGCAATCACAGAGATGGCTACACCTTC

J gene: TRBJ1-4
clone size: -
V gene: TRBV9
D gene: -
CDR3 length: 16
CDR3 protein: CASSPHANPTNEKLFF
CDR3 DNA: TGTGCCAGCAGCCCACACGCAAACCCAACTAATGAAAAACTGTTTTTT

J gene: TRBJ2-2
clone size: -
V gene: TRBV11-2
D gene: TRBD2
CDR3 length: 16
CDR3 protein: CASSFSGRTMAGELFF
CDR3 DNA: TGTGCCAGCAGCTTTTCCGGGAGGACCATGGCCGGGGAGCTGTTTTTT

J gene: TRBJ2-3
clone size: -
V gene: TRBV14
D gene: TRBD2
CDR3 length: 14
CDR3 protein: CASSQGGSADTQYF
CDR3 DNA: TGTGCCAGCAGCCAGGGGGGGTCCGCAGATACGCAGTATTTT